These 22 T cell receptor beta chains were all obtained from the same sample, sequenced in a study of shared clonotypes between healthy human individuals (TCRdb year 2020). The library was made by the immunoSEQ multiplex PCR assay. The source is immuneACCESS, and TCRdb retained only in-frame sequences with V and J called. Part of the clones is not carried over; for the studies checked, unresolved V genes explain less than half of this, and the remainder is unexplained. The sample table shows roughly 1,000,000 clones, and about 80% are seen once. 0.5% to 0.6% of the sample is taken by the ten largest. The sequencing input was memory CD4+ T cells from PBMCs. The sample's cell subset or site label, in plain terms: CD45RA-negative fraction. These receptors came from a man aged 18 to 29 in good health. Some clones in this sample may be carry-over from other donors' samples.

The chain employs TRBV2 and TRBJ1-3; no reliable D call. Germline V gene sequence: CDR1 SNHLY, CDR2 FYNNEI. The V and J ends lost 6 bases and 0 bases respectively, with 15 bases between them. The length of the CDR3 is 16 residues. This chain's CDR3 is CASSGNRVSSGNTIYF. Written as DNA, the CDR3 is TGTGCCAGCAGCGGGAACCGGGTTTCCTCTGGAAACACCATATATTTT.

The rearrangement joins TRBV7-3 to TRBJ2-2, with 7 bases lining up with TRBD2. The CDR3 contains 13 residues. CDR1 SGHTA and CDR2 FQGTGA come from the germline V gene. With V trimmed by 4 bases and J by 8 bases, 4 bases remained unmatched. The DNA of the CDR3 is TGTGCCAGCAGCTCGGCTAGCGGAGGGGAGCTGTTTTTT. It is translated as CASSSASGGELFF.

The gene calls are TRBV18 and TRBJ2-3, with D perhaps TRBD2 (6 bases). Between the trimmed V and J ends, which lost 6 bases and 2 bases, there was a span of 12 bases. CDR1 is KGHSH and CDR2 is LQKENI in the germline V gene. The CDR3 consists of 14 residues. CDR3 sequence reads: CASSLGLDTDTQYF. The CDR3 DNA sequence: TGTGCCAGCTCTCTGGGACTCGACACAGATACGCAGTATTTT. The whole variable domain, filled in from reference TRBV18 and TRBJ2-3, reads NAGVMQNPRHLVRRRGQEARLRCSPMKGHSHVYWYRQLPEEGLKFMVYLQKENIIDESGMPKERFSAEFPKEGPSILRIQQVVRGDSAAYFCASSLGLDTDTQYFGPGTRLTVL.

The chain joins TRBV2 to TRBJ2-4; 8 bases agree with TRBD2. The J segment lost 0 bases and the V segment lost 4 bases, leaving 2 bases of the junction unmatched. Germline CDR1 SNHLY, CDR2 FYNNEI. The CDR3 has 15 residues. The CDR3 DNA reads as TGTGCCAGCAGTGTAGCGGGACTAGCCAAAAACATTCAGTACTTC. Translated, it gives CASSVAGLAKNIQYF.

The chain carries TRBV5-4 and TRBJ2-1, with TRBD1 matching over 9 bases. The CDR3 is 14 amino acids. Trimming at V came to 5 bases and at J to 5 bases, leaving 5 bases not matched to a gene. Germline V gene lookup returns CDR1 SGHNT and CDR2 YYREEE (reference sequence). The CDR3 spells CASRSGQGNNEQFF. CDR3 nucleotide sequence: TGTGCCAGCAGATCGGGACAGGGAAACAATGAGCAGTTCTTC.

The J gene is TRBJ2-3, the V gene TRBV19; D is unresolved. Germline V gene sequence: CDR1 LNHDA, CDR2 SQIVND (reference sequence). Trimming stripped 4 bases from V and 0 bases from J, with 11 bases between. The CDR3 sequence is 15 residues long. The CDR3 DNA reads TGTGCCAGTAGTAGCGGCGTCAGTAGCACAGATACGCAGTATTTT. This translates into CASSSGVSSTDTQYF.

This clone was found many times. The J gene is TRBJ1-1, the V gene TRBV2; 9 nucleotides line up with TRBD1. After removal of 5 bases from V and 4 bases from J, the junction contained 8 bases not matched to a gene. The CDR3 spans 15 residues. Germline CDR1 SNHLY, CDR2 FYNNEI. CDR3 sequence reads: CASSREQGAFTEAFF. The DNA for the CDR3 is TGTGCCAGCAGTAGAGAACAGGGGGCGTTCACTGAAGCTTTCTTT. Combining the CDR3 with reference TRBV2 and TRBJ1-1 gives the whole variable domain EPEVTQTPSHQVTQMGQEVILRCVPISNHLYFYWYRQILGQKVEFLVSFYNNEISEKSEIFDDQFSVERPDGSNFTLKIRSTKLEDSAMYFCASSREQGAFTEAFFGQGTRLTVV.

This clone was counted only a few times. The V and J genes are TRBV5-1 and TRBJ1-2; 7 bases are a match to TRBD1. Looked up from germline, CDR1 is SGHRS and CDR2 is YFSETQ. This CDR3 contains 13 residues. Trimming cost V 4 bases and J 4 bases; bases outside gene matches: 4. Here the CDR3 DNA reads TGCGCCAGCAGCATAGGGGGCGGCTATGGCTACACCTTC. Its protein product is CASSIGGGYGYTF.

V is TRBV5-4 and J is TRBJ2-2; 8 bases match TRBD2. CDR1 SGHNT and CDR2 YYREEE come from the germline V gene (reference sequence). The CDR3 is 16 residues long. V gave up 3 bases and J gave up 4 bases; unmatched junction bases: 8. The CDR3, as DNA: TGTGCCAGCAGCTCGGCAGCGGGAGTCGGCACCGGGGAGCTGTTTTTT. Amino acids: CASSSAAGVGTGELFF.

The chain has TRBV19 and TRBJ2-7, with D perhaps TRBD1 (6 bases). This CDR3 is built from 14 residues. The V and J ends lost 7 bases and 7 bases respectively, with 20 bases between them. CDR1 is LNHDA and CDR2 is SQIVND in the germline V gene (reference sequence). The CDR3 sequence: CASTDGTTTKEQYF. The CDR3 DNA reads TGTGCCAGTACGGACGGGACAACAACTAAAGAGCAGTACTTC.

The rearrangement uses TRBV10-2 and TRBJ2-7; TRBD2 aligns across 8 bases. Germline assignment: CDR1 WSHSY and CDR2 SAAADI. The CDR3 extends over 15 amino acids. V shed 5 bases, J shed 2 bases, and the junction held 8 bases outside the gene matches. The CDR3 is CASSLSGRGAYEQYF. CDR3 nucleotides: TGCGCCAGCAGTTTGAGCGGGAGAGGAGCCTACGAGCAGTACTTC.

The chain recombines TRBV19 with TRBJ2-5, with 11 nucleotides matching TRBD2. V dropped 3 bases and J dropped 5; count of bases not matched to a gene: 8. The CDR3 runs 16 residues. Germline CDR1 and CDR2: LNHDA and SQIVND (reference sequence). CDR3 loop: CASSMLRLAGSETQYF. The CDR3 DNA reads as TGTGCCAGTAGTATGCTTCGACTAGCGGGATCGGAGACCCAGTACTTC.

The chain joins TRBV27 to TRBJ2-7; D is uncertain. Trimming stripped 5 bases from V and 0 bases from J, with 14 bases between. The CDR3 covers 15 residues. Germline V gives CDR1 MNHEY, CDR2 SMNVEV (reference sequence). In DNA, the CDR3 is TGTGCCAGCAGTCCCCTAGTACAGTACTCCTACGAGCAGTACTTC. As protein: CASSPLVQYSYEQYF.

This clone appeared a single time. The J gene is TRBJ2-7, the V gene TRBV6-1; 9 nucleotides line up with TRBD1. V dropped 6 bases and J dropped 3; count of bases not matched to a gene: 9. Germline V gene lookup returns CDR1 MNHNS and CDR2 SASEGT. The CDR3 length is 15 residues. In DNA form, the CDR3 reads TGTGCCAGCAGCTGGACCGGGACAGGGTACTACGAGCAGTACTTC. It codes for CASSWTGTGYYEQYF.

The CDR3 reads CASSLVTGAYYEQYF. The CDR3 DNA follows: TGCGCCAGCAGCTTGGTCACCGGGGCCTACTACGAGCAGTACTTC. This sequence joins TRBV5-1 and TRBJ2-7; D may correspond to TRBD1 or TRBD2 (5 bases each). The V end lost 0 bases, the J end lost 3 bases, and 13 bases lay between the germline ends. CDR1 and CDR2 (germline): SGHRS, YFSETQ. The CDR3 is 15 amino acids.

The chain links TRBV7-2 to TRBJ2-2, with 9 bases matching TRBD2. The CDR3 is 18 amino acids. In germline, CDR1 is SGHTA, CDR2 FQGNSA. J was trimmed by 5 bases and V by 1 base; bases with no gene match: 11. This CDR3 is CASSLGSRGLAWTGELFF. The DNA for the CDR3 is TGTGCCAGCAGCTTAGGTTCCCGGGGACTAGCCTGGACCGGGGAGCTGTTTTTT. The full variable domain, in which reference TRBV7-2 and TRBJ2-2 provide the parts outside the CDR3, is GAGVSQSPSNKVTEKGKDVELRCDPISGHTALYWYRQSLGQGLEFLIYFQGNSAPDKSGLPSDRFSAERTGGSVSTLTIQRTQQEDSAVYLCASSLGSRGLAWTGELFFGEGSRLTVL.

In this sample, this clone turned up a few times. CDR3 region: CASSRTSVQETQYF. As DNA, the CDR3 is TGTGCCAGCAGCCGGACTAGCGTCCAAGAGACCCAGTACTTC. The genes are TRBV5-5 and TRBJ2-5; the match to TRBD2 covers 9 bases. CDR1 is SGHKS and CDR2 is YYEKEE in the germline V gene (reference sequence). This CDR3 contains 14 residues. V was pared by 4 bases and J by 1 base, with 2 bases of the junction left unmatched.

This CDR3 reads CASRFSGGEYEQYF. CDR3 coding DNA: TGCGCCAGCAGGTTTTCAGGGGGCGAGTACGAGCAGTACTTC. J is TRBJ2-7 and V is TRBV5-1; 8 nucleotides align to TRBD1. The CDR3 spans 14 residues. The V and J ends lost 5 bases and 4 bases, in that order; junction bases with no gene match: 8. Germline assignment: CDR1 SGHRS and CDR2 YFSETQ.

This chain links TRBV30 with TRBJ2-7, with 8 bases matching TRBD1. The CDR3 contains 13 residues. V dropped 4 bases and J dropped 4; count of bases not matched to a gene: 6. CDR1 GTSNPN and CDR2 SVGIG come from the germline V gene (reference sequence). The CDR3 here is CAWTGTGVYEQYF. The CDR3 bases are TGTGCCTGGACCGGGACAGGCGTTTACGAGCAGTACTTC.

As regards this clone: The same CDR3 is also encoded by other DNA sequences in this sample. The rearrangement joins TRBV2 to TRBJ2-7; no reliable D call. The CDR3 is made up of 10 amino acids. Trimming removed 6 bases at V and 6 bases at J, with 6 bases between. Germline-derived CDR1 and CDR2 are SNHLY and FYNNEI. DNA of the CDR3: TGTGCCAGCAGGCTGGGCGAGCAGTACTTC. Its protein product is CASRLGEQYF.

V and J are TRBV29-1 and TRBJ2-5; the D is unclear. The CDR3 length is 12 residues. CDR1 SQVTM and CDR2 ANQGSEA come from the germline V gene. V lost 2 bases and J lost 4, with 8 bases in between. CDR3 in DNA: TGCAGCGTTGAAACCCCGGGAGAGACCCAGTACTTC. This translates into CSVETPGETQYF.

This chain joins TRBV23-1 and TRBJ2-7, with 9 bases aligning to TRBD1. TRBV23-1 is known as an ORF, though its function is uncertain. Germline trimming cut 5 bases from V and 7 bases from J; bases unmatched to any gene: 12. This CDR3 is built from 15 residues. CDR3 loop: CASSKQGQGVREQYF. In nucleotides, the CDR3 is TGCGCCAGCAGTAAACAGGGACAGGGAGTAAGGGAGCAGTACTTC.